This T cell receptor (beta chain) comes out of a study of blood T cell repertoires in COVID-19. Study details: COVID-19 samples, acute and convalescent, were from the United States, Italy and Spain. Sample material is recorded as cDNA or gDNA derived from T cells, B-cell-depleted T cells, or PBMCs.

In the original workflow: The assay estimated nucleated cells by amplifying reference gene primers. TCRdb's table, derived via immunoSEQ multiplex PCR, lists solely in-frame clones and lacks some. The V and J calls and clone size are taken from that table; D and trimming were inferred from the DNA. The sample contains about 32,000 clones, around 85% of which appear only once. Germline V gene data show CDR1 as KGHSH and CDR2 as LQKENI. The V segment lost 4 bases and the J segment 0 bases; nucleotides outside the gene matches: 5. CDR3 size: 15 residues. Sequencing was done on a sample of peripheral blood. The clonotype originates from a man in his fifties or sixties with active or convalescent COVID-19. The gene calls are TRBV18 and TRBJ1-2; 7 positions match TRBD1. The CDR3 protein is CASSRDRATNYGYTF. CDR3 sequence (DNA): TGTGCCAGCTCACGCGACAGGGCCACTAACTATGGCTACACCTTC.